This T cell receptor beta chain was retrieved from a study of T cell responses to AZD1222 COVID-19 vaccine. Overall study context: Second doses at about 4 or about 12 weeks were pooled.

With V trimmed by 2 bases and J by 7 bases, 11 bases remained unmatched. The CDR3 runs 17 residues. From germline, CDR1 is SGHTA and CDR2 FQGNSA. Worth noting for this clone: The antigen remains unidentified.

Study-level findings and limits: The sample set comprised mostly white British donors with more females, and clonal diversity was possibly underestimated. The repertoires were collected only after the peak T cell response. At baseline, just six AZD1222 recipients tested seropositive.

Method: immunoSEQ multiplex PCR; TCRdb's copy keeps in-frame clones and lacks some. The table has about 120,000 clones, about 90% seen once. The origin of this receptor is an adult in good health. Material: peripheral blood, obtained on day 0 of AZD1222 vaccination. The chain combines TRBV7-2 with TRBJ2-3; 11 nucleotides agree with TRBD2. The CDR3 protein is CASSLLAGGTNGNTQYF. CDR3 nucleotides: TGTGCCAGCAGCTTACTAGCGGGAGGCACGAATGGAAATACGCAGTATTTT. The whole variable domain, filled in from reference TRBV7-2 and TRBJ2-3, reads GAGVSQSPSNKVTEKGKDVELRCDPISGHTALYWYRQSLGQGLEFLIYFQGNSAPDKSGLPSDRFSAERTGGSVSTLTIQRTQQEDSAVYLCASSLLAGGTNGNTQYFGPGTRLTVL.